One and the same sample provided the 3 T cell receptor beta chains below, sequenced in a study of cytomegalovirus exposure and HLA in healthy donors. Produced via immunoSEQ multiplex PCR; TCRdb's table is partial and in-frame only. The table lists about 160,000 clones, roughly 90% of them singletons. The sample taken for sequencing was PBMCs. These receptor sequences come from a young woman in good health and CMV-seronegative.

The chain couples TRBV7-2 to TRBJ2-5; D is undetermined. The germline V gene has CDR1 SGHTA and CDR2 FQGNSA. Trimming stripped 3 bases from V and 1 base from J, with 6 bases between. This CDR3 region has 13 residues. The CDR3 sequence: CASSFQRQETQYF. The CDR3 bases are TGTGCCAGCAGCTTTCAGCGCCAAGAGACCCAGTACTTC. The full variable domain, its missing parts supplied by reference TRBV7-2 and TRBJ2-5, is GAGVSQSPSNKVTEKGKDVELRCDPISGHTALYWYRQSLGQGLEFLIYFQGNSAPDKSGLPSDRFSAERTGGSVSTLTIQRTQQEDSAVYLCASSFQRQETQYFGPGTRLLVL.

There are a few counts of this clone. V usage is TRBV5-1 and J usage is TRBJ1-6, with a possible D match to TRBD1 (5 bases). CDR1 and CDR2 from the germline V gene are SGHRS and YFSETQ. Trimming pared 6 bases from V and 0 bases from J, leaving 13 bases between. The CDR3 contains 16 residues. The CDR3 here is CASTPTVSSYNSPLHF. The CDR3, as DNA: TGCGCCAGCACCCCGACAGTAAGCTCCTATAATTCACCCCTCCACTTT.

The gene calls are TRBV4-2 and TRBJ1-1; no definite D call. Trimming shortened V by 4 bases and J by 0 bases, and 9 bases separated the two germline ends. CDR1 and CDR2 from the germline V gene are LGHNA and YNFKEQ. The CDR3 extends over 14 amino acids. The CDR3 here is CASSPEPLNTEAFF. CDR3 DNA sequence: TGTGCCAGCAGCCCTGAGCCCTTGAACACTGAAGCTTTCTTT.